Described below is a single TCR beta chain sequence and its context. The sample comes from a study of CD8+ T cells in alopecia areata. Sequencing relied on a cDNA template that was reverse transcribed from extracted RNA. Data came from immunoSEQ multiplex PCR; TCRdb stores just in-frame clones and leaves some out. The repertoire includes 90,000 to 100,000 clones, about two fifths of them detected once, and around 1.4% sits in the top ten. Germline CDR1 SGHRS, CDR2 YFSETQ. The CDR3 spans 15 residues. The ends lost 7 bases at V and 4 bases at J; junction bases unmatched: 13. This sequence originates from a human donor with alopecia areata. V gene TRBV5-1 combines with J gene TRBJ1-2; 7 nucleotides line up with TRBD1. The specimen sequenced was CD4+ T cells sorted from blood. CDR3 DNA sequence: TGCGCCAGCCGAAGAGAAGACAGGGTCGGCTATGGCTACACCTTC. It specifies CASRREDRVGYGYTF.